This record concerns one TCR beta chain sequence. The antigen remains undetermined. Expressed TCRB transcripts were sequenced after all isolated RNA was converted to cDNA. Produced via immunoSEQ multiplex PCR; TCRdb's table is partial and in-frame only. In the table there are about 900,000 clones, 17% of which are singletons. The entry originates in a study of beta chain features in type 1 diabetes. The study's findings and limits: Overrepresentation of cells with high TCR expression could result from cDNA sequencing.

The CDR3 runs 14 residues. V lost 5 bases and J lost 9; bases outside the gene matches: 9. Germline V gene sequence: CDR1 SGHTA, CDR2 FQGNSA. The receptor was derived from a young woman in good health. The chain joins TRBV7-2 to TRBJ2-1; 8 bases fit TRBD2. Sequences were obtained from naive CD4+ T cells from blood. CDR3 residues: CASSRPGLVFEQFF. The CDR3 DNA reads TGTGCCAGCAGCCGTCCGGGACTAGTCTTTGAGCAGTTCTTC.